The subject of this entry is one T cell receptor beta chain. Its antigen has not been determined. Within one base of it there is no much larger clone, and no base qualities were kept. Spanning cysteine to phenylalanine, the CDR3 consists of 17 amino acids. Just CDR3 DNA is preserved here, 51 bases in frame from base 1. From a lookup of the germline V gene, CDR1 and CDR2 are SGHTA and FQGNSA. For this chain, trimming is 1 base at the V end and 6 bases at the J end, and the number of junction bases without a gene match is 9. This sample is part of a study of blood T cell repertoires in COVID-19 (dated by TCRdb to the early 2020s). The study in broad terms: Samples covering the acute and convalescent phases of COVID-19 were provided by collaborators in the United States, Italy and Spain. The prospective study material was composed of cDNA or gDNA derived from T cells, B-cell-depleted T cells, or PBMCs. Subjects who had been exposed to COVID-19, were actively infected with it, or had recovered from it provided the deeply sampled blood TCRbeta repertoires that made up the dataset. The repertoires were made available in a free public database intended to serve as a resource for research on the immune response to SARS-CoV-2. The samples were drawn from the first 160 participants of the ongoing ImmuneRACE study and from 1,254 subjects provided by 6 global collaborators. Nearly every sample came with metadata listing a de-identified subject ID, COVID-19 status, age in years and sex. Where available, HLA class I and class II types were taken from metadata supplied by the sample provider and were not determined by assay-based typing. The paper as a whole reports these results and caveats: The quantity of clinical and demographic metadata differed by source and by participant and was supplied without curation.

The collaborating institutions used their own protocols to collect whole blood in K2EDTA tubes. For TCRbeta analysis, collaborators shipped samples in one of three forms: frozen whole blood, isolated PBMCs, or DNA extracted from either of those sample types. TCRbeta CDR3 regions were amplified from genomic DNA by means of the immunoSEQ Assay, a bias-controlled multiplex PCR. In the original analysis: Nucleated cell counts per sample were estimated from amplification of reference gene primers within the assay. Sequence reads were collapsed and filtered to measure the absolute abundance of every unique TCRbeta CDR3 rearrangement. For each sample, productive Simpson clonality was calculated as the square root of Simpson's diversity index across productive rearrangements. This immuneACCESS table, as held by TCRdb, lists in-frame sequences with V and J called but not all clones. Of the missing ones, under half trace to an unresolved V gene in checked studies; the others have no known cause. V, J and clone size were drawn from that table, and D and trimming were deduced from the DNA. Counted in this sample were around 120,000 clones; 65% to 80% of them appeared once. Of the sample, approximately 0.86% is held by the ten largest clones.

The receptor comes from a human donor with acute or convalescent COVID-19. The donor label of this sample is uncertain. The specimen sequenced was peripheral blood. The chain is made from TRBV7-2 and TRBJ1-6, with 7 middle bases fitting TRBD1. The CDR3 reads as follows: CASSLGTGVTFNSPLHF. The DNA is TGTGCCAGCAGCTTAGGAACAGGGGTAACTTTTAATTCACCCCTCCACTTT.